This TCR beta chain was captured in a study of shared clonotypes between healthy human individuals (TCRdb year 2020). For context, the study as a whole: A couple of women and a few men aged 18 to 49 years were included in the cohort. For each donor, CD4 naive and CD4 memory were each run on three plates, CD8 naive on two plates, and CD8 memory on one plate. To estimate repertoire size and how much clonotype sharing occurs between individuals, the study deeply sequenced the blood TCR repertoires of about 5 healthy adults. To increase sequencing depth and limit assay-specific biases, TCR repertoire library preparation and sequencing were carried out by different laboratories using diverse techniques. Each donor's leukapheresis produced roughly between about 0.9 and 9.5 billion PBMCs. The investigation overall reported the following: Clonotypes shared by all four sorted-subset donors showed higher generation probabilities than non-shared clonotypes. Sampling was limited to blood, and TCR repertoires in tissue likely differ from TCR repertoires in blood. Pairwise subsampling indicated that sequencing depth was expected to affect the degree of clonotype sharing among donors. About 5% of naive CD4, around 3.5% of naive CD8, approximately 2.2% of memory CD4, and about 0.4% of memory CD8 clonotypes were shared across several donors. Estimated clonotype richness was generally larger for naive than for memory subsets. Incomplete sequencing was indicated by rarefaction of sorted-subset datasets, despite the large sequencing depth. Because the study included only a small number of donors, the genetic and exposure-history diversity represented was limited.

This clone was seen only a few times. It lacks a known antigen. It has no much larger one-base neighbor in the sample; base qualities were not kept. Trimming leaves V shorter by 5 bases and J shorter by 4 bases, with the junction holding 4 bases beyond the gene matches. Spanning cysteine to phenylalanine, the CDR3 consists of 13 amino acids. Only the CDR3 part of the read is kept: 39 bases, read in frame from the first base. Via the germline V gene (reference sequence), CDR1 is PRHDT and CDR2 FYEKMQ. TCR CDR3 regions were amplified from genomic DNA by multiplex PCR using the deep immunoSEQ assay. Extracted genomic DNA from each cell subset was distributed evenly across all wells of several immunoSEQ 96-well plates, and each plate was treated as a replicate. For sorted subsets, each replicate PCR was loaded with 200 ng genomic DNA, equivalent to 30,000 or so T cell genomes. Purified libraries were measured with a Qubit 3.0 fluorometer, size-checked on a Bioanalyzer 2100, and measured again with the KAPA Library Quantification kit. A separate single-read 150-cycle Illumina NextSeq 550 flow cell was used to sequence each immunoSEQ 96-well plate. Per the source publication's procedure: Because the immunoSEQ output held only junctional sequences and lacked quality scores, the filtering could not match the filtering applied to full-length reads. To assign V/J genes and CDR3, sequences were annotated using PyIR, a Python wrapper for IgBLAST v1.9, with IMGT germline references. Any read was removed if the V/J assignment was weak (E-value above 1e-6), the CDR3 was missing, or the read contained stop codons, out-of-frame junctions, or ambiguous translated residues. V3J clonotypes were defined by identical inferred V gene, J gene, and CDR3 amino acid sequence. Percentage overlap between repertoires was computed as shared unique clonotypes divided by the size of the smaller repertoire. Richness of each repertoire was evaluated using RTK rarefaction, the Chao1 estimator, and Recon v2.1 estimates of unobserved clonotypes. For all TCRbeta clonotypes obtained by the gDNA method from several donors, generation probabilities were computed with OLGA. Drawn from immuneACCESS, this table holds only the in-frame rearrangements with V and J called that TCRdb kept. Clones are partly lost; checked studies trace under half to an unresolved V gene and leave the rest unexplained. That table gives V, J and clone size, and the DNA gave D and trimming. The sample contains approximately 98,000 clones, 68% of them found a single time. The ten largest clonotypes hold approximately 24% of the sample.

Healthy HIV-negative adults with no recently reported acute infections or vaccinations were included as donors. All donors were Caucasian adults living in Nashville, Tennessee, USA. CD8 memory samples consisted of magnetically selected CD45RO+ cells combined with CCR7-negative CD45RA+ effector memory (TemRA) cells. Blood was obtained by leukapheresis, after which PBMCs were separated by Ficoll-Histopaque density gradient centrifugation and cryopreserved in liquid nitrogen vapor phase. Analytical flow cytometry was used to check the purity and quantity of every magnetically sorted T cell population. Genomic DNA was isolated from each sorted fraction and quantified by UV absorbance on a Nanodrop 2000c.

Sequenced material: memory CD8+ T cells sorted from blood. Explained via the paper, the cell subset or site label denotes: CD45RO+ cells pooled with CCR7-negative TemRA cells. The receptor was derived from a woman aged 25 to 39 in good health. The sequence is built from TRBV13 and TRBJ1-1; the junction holds 7 bases that match TRBD1. Here is the DNA: TGTGCCAGCAGCCCCGCAGGGGGCACTGAAGCTTTCTTT. Translated, this gives CASSPAGGTEAFF. With the rest looked up from the reference TRBV13 and TRBJ1-1 genes rather than sequenced, the full variable domain is AAGVIQSPRHLIKEKRETATLKCYPIPRHDTVYWYQQGPGQDPQFLISFYEKMQSDKGSIPDRFSAQQFSDYHSELNMSSLELGDSALYFCASSPAGGTEAFFGQGTRLTVV.